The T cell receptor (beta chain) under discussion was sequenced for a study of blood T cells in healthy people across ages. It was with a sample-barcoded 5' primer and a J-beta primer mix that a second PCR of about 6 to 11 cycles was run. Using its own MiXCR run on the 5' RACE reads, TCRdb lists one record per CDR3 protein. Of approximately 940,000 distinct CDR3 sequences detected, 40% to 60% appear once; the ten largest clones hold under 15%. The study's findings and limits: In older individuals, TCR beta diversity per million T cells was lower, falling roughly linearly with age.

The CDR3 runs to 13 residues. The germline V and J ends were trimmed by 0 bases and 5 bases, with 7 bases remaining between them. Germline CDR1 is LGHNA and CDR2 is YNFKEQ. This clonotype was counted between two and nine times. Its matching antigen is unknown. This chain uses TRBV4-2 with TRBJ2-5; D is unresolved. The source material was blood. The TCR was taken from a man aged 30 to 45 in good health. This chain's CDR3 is CASSQEMPETQYF. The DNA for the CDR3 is TGTGCCAGCAGCCAAGAAATGCCGGAGACCCAGTACTTC.